The 25 T cell receptor beta chains below were found in one sample sequenced in a study of T-cell memory formation after mild COVID-19. In TCRdb, the 5' RACE reads were re-called with MiXCR into one record per CDR3 protein. The table includes more than 250,000 distinct CDR3 sequences, roughly 18% detected once. Sample: PBMCs or a T cell subset sorted from them (not recorded which). The receptors stem from a man younger than 35 who had mild COVID-19 (a few samples of this study predate the infection). Cell type and time point are not known.

The V and J genes are TRBV4-2 and TRBJ2-4; D is uncertain. From germline, CDR1 is LGHNA and CDR2 YNFKEQ. CDR3 size: 16 residues. Trimming left V 1 base short and J 8 bases short, with 18 bases between. For the CDR3, the DNA is TGTGCCAGCAGCCAAGCTATCGCCCGGTTCCTCGACATTCAGTACTTC. It specifies CASSQAIARFLDIQYF.

Only a few counts were recorded for this clonotype. The chain has TRBV27 and TRBJ1-1, with no clear D. Between the trimmed V and J ends, which lost 0 bases and 3 bases, there was a span of 5 bases. The germline gives CDR1 MNHEY, CDR2 SMNVEV (reference sequence). This CDR3 comprises 13 residues. The CDR3 coding sequence is TGTGCCAGCAGTTTATCTATTTACACTGAAGCTTTCTTT. Its translation: CASSLSIYTEAFF.

Many counts were recorded for this clonotype. The chain joins TRBV4-1 to TRBJ2-3; no firm D call. Trimming took off 2 bases at V and 0 bases at J, with 9 bases between the two ends. Germline-derived CDR1 and CDR2 are MGHRA and YSYEKL. The CDR3 spans 15 residues. CDR3 protein: CASSQQASSTDTQYF. The CDR3 DNA reads TGCGCCAGCAGCCAACAAGCCTCTAGCACAGATACGCAGTATTTT.

This clonotype was detected a few times. The CDR3 loop is CASSTDRGRGANVLTF. CDR3 DNA sequence: TGTGCCAGCAGTACTGACAGGGGGCGCGGGGCCAACGTCCTGACTTTC. V gene TRBV7-9 combines with J gene TRBJ2-6; 10 bases align to TRBD1. The CDR3 length is 16 residues. Trimming took 6 bases from V and 4 from J; bases not matched to a gene: 6. Germline V lookup: CDR1 SEHNR, CDR2 FQNEAQ (reference sequence).

This clonotype was recorded a few times. The CDR3 here is CASSVRPPPAGNQPQHF. The CDR3 nucleotides are TGCGCCAGCAGCGTAAGGCCACCTCCAGCGGGCAATCAGCCCCAGCATTTT. The chain combines TRBV5-1 with TRBJ1-5; D call uncertain. V was pared by 4 bases and J by 2 bases, with 19 bases between. Germline loops: CDR1 SGHRS, CDR2 YFSETQ. The CDR3 is 17 amino acids.

The sample holds a few counts of this clonotype. The chain carries TRBV5-1 and TRBJ1-1; a weak D match, TRBD1 (5 bases). V shed 4 bases and J shed 1 base, with 8 bases lying between them. Per germline, CDR1 SGHRS and CDR2 YFSETQ. The CDR3 is 13 residues long. CDR3 DNA: TGCGCCAGCAGCGGGGACCCGAACACTGAAGCTTTCTTT. Amino acids: CASSGDPNTEAFF.

The rearrangement links TRBV12-3 or TRBV12-4 to TRBJ2-5, with a possible D match to TRBD2 (5 bases). Trimming removed 9 bases at V and 5 bases at J, with 13 bases between. The CDR3 sequence is 12 residues long. This chain's CDR3 is CASGRVGETQYF. The CDR3 coding sequence is TGTGCCAGTGGGAGAGTAGGGGAGACCCAGTACTTC.

This rearrangement joins TRBV6-5 to TRBJ2-7, with D perhaps matching TRBD2 (7 bases). The CDR3 sequence is 14 residues long. Trimming took off 4 bases at V and 4 bases at J, with 14 bases between the two ends. CDR1 is MNHEY and CDR2 is SVGAGI in the germline V gene. CDR3 nucleotides: TGTGCCAGCAGTTCGCGAGGGGGGGGGTACGAGCAGTACGTC. Translation gives CASSSRGGGYEQYV.

The gene calls are TRBV9 and TRBJ2-5; TRBD2 aligns across 8 bases. The CDR3 sequence is 15 residues long. Losses at the gene ends were 4 bases for V and 5 bases for J; bases not matched to a gene: 10. CDR1 SGDLS and CDR2 YYNGEE come from the germline V gene. The chain's CDR3 is CASSQGLGLGETQYF. CDR3 sequence (DNA): TGTGCCAGCAGCCAGGGACTAGGGTTGGGGGAGACCCAGTACTTC.

This chain uses TRBV5-1 with TRBJ2-6, with no clear D. V lost 0 bases and J lost 0, with 7 bases in between. The CDR3 contains 16 residues. Per the germline V gene, CDR1 is SGHRS and CDR2 is YFSETQ. Here the CDR3 DNA reads TGCGCCAGCAGCTTGGACAGCAACTCTGGGGCCAACGTCCTGACTTTC. Its translation is CASSLDSNSGANVLTF.

In its sample, this clonotype was seen a few times. The chain recombines TRBV7-9 with TRBJ2-2; 11 nucleotides align to TRBD2. This CDR3 has 16 amino acids. Trimming cost V 7 bases and J 3 bases; bases outside gene matches: 7. The germline V gene encodes CDR1 SEHNR and CDR2 FQNEAQ (reference sequence). CDR3: CASTLGLAGYTGELFF. For the CDR3, the DNA is TGTGCCAGCACCCTCGGACTAGCGGGCTACACCGGGGAGCTGTTTTTT.

The chain uses TRBV10-2 and TRBJ2-6; no clear D gene. V was clipped by 5 bases and J by 3 bases, with 14 bases between them. Germline CDR1 and CDR2: WSHSY and SAAADI. This CDR3 is 16 amino acids long. The CDR3 nucleotides are TGCGCCAGCAGTATTACCCACCCTGGTGGGGCCAACGTCCTGACTTTC. It translates to CASSITHPGGANVLTF.

DNA for the CDR3: TGTGCCAGCAGTTACCCTCGAAGGGAGCTGTTTTTT. Its protein product is CASSYPRRELFF. This rearrangement joins TRBV6-2 or TRBV6-3 to TRBJ2-2; D not resolved. Germline V gene lookup returns CDR1 MNHEY and CDR2 SVGEGT. The length of the CDR3 is 12 residues. The V end was cut by 2 bases, the J end by 9 bases, with 7 bases between.

V usage is TRBV28 and J usage is TRBJ2-5; D is undetermined. CDR1 is MDHEN and CDR2 is SYDVKM in the germline V gene. The CDR3 is 11 residues long. V was cut by 5 bases and J by 6 bases, with 7 bases left in between. The CDR3 is CASSPRQTQYF. CDR3 nucleotide sequence: TGTGCCAGCAGTCCCCGGCAGACCCAGTACTTC. The full variable domain, its missing parts supplied by reference TRBV28 and TRBJ2-5, is DVKVTQSSRYLVKRTGEKVFLECVQDMDHENMFWYRQDPGLGLRLIYFSYDVKMKEKGDIPEGYSVSREKKERFSLILESASTNQTSMYLCASSPRQTQYFGPGTRLLVL.

The V and J genes are TRBV7-2 and TRBJ2-4; 7 bases map to TRBD2. The CDR3 consists of 18 residues. Germline trimming cut 5 bases from V and 0 bases from J; bases unmatched to any gene: 13. The germline V gene encodes CDR1 SGHTA and CDR2 FQGNSA. The CDR3: CASSLRGTHSPAKNIQYF. CDR3 sequence (DNA): TGTGCCAGCAGCCTGCGGGGGACCCATTCCCCAGCCAAAAACATTCAGTACTTC.

The CDR3 is CASSPTMLVQGVEDYGYTF. CDR3 bases: TGTGCCAGCAGCCCAACCATGCTCGTACAGGGAGTAGAGGACTATGGCTACACCTTC. This sequence joins TRBV7-9 and TRBJ1-2; possibly TRBD1 for D (6 bases). With 5 bases removed from V and 3 bases from J, the gap between germline ends came to 28 bases. The CDR3 spans 19 residues. Per the germline V gene, CDR1 is SEHNR and CDR2 is FQNEAQ (reference sequence).

This sequence joins TRBV7-8 and TRBJ1-6; D perhaps matches TRBD1 (6 bases). The CDR3 consists of 14 residues. V was cut by 5 bases and J by 8 bases, with 13 bases left in between. Germline V CDR1 and CDR2: SGHVS, FQNEAQ. The CDR3: CASSPKGGDSPLHF. For the CDR3, the DNA is TGTGCCAGCAGCCCGAAGGGGGGGGATTCACCCCTCCACTTT.

The rearrangement links TRBV6-6 to TRBJ1-5, with D possibly being TRBD1 (5 bases). V lost 4 bases and J lost 7, with 11 bases in between. Per germline, CDR1 MNHNY and CDR2 SVGAGI (reference sequence). The CDR3 is 13 amino acids. This chain's CDR3 is CASSFKGEQPQHF. The CDR3 nucleotides are TGTGCCAGCAGTTTCAAAGGGGAACAGCCCCAGCATTTT.

This clonotype has only a few counts. V and J are TRBV7-9 and TRBJ1-1; D uncertain. V was shortened by 2 bases and J by 3 bases, with 4 bases between the two germline ends. In germline, CDR1 is SEHNR, CDR2 FQNEAQ (reference sequence). The CDR3 sequence is 12 residues long. In nucleotides, the CDR3 is TGTGCCAGCAGCTTATTAGACACTGAAGCTTTCTTT. Translating it yields CASSLLDTEAFF.

As for this clonotype: It may be a read error: a sequence one base away is much more abundant. This chain uses TRBV2 with TRBJ2-2; the D is unclear. The CDR3 has 10 amino acids. Germline CDR1 and CDR2: SNHLY and FYNNEI. Trimming took off 7 bases at V and 6 bases at J, with 3 bases between the two ends. CDR3: CASMAGELFF. The DNA of the CDR3 is TGTGCCAGCATGGCCGGGGAGCTGTTTTTT.

The count of this clonotype is one. J is TRBJ1-1 and V is TRBV7-2; D unclear. V was cut by 7 bases and J by 11 bases, with 17 bases left in between. The CDR3 runs 12 residues. The germline CDR1 and CDR2 sequences are SGHTA and FQGNSA. The CDR3 DNA follows: TGTGCCAGCACCATGTTTGGGATTGAGGCTTTCTTT. Protein: CASTMFGIEAFF.

This chain connects TRBV6-5 to TRBJ1-5; TRBD1 matches 9 bases. V was pared by 5 bases and J by 2 bases, with 4 bases of the junction left unmatched. The CDR3 sequence is 15 residues long. The germline V gene has CDR1 MNHEY and CDR2 SVGAGI. The CDR3 loop is CASSLRTGGNQPQHF. The CDR3 DNA sequence: TGTGCCAGCAGTCTTCGGACAGGGGGCAATCAGCCCCAGCATTTT.

This chain connects TRBV4-1 to TRBJ2-1; D gene uncertain. The length of the CDR3 is 16 residues. V lost 3 bases and J lost 7, with 19 bases in between. In germline, CDR1 is MGHRA, CDR2 YSYEKL. The CDR3 DNA reads as TGCGCCAGCAGCCAGAGAGCGCTAGGCCTTTTAAATGAGCAGTTCTTC. Its translation: CASSQRALGLLNEQFF.

The V and J genes are TRBV2 and TRBJ2-5, with D unresolved. Trimming stripped 6 bases from V and 9 bases from J, with 14 bases between. Germline CDR1 and CDR2: SNHLY and FYNNEI. This CDR3 has 12 amino acids. CDR3 nucleotides: TGTGCCAGCAGCGACGTGGGAATGGCCCAGTACTTC. It is translated as CASSDVGMAQYF.

The gene calls are TRBV12-5 and TRBJ2-3, with 7 bases aligning to TRBD1. The CDR3 totals 17 residues. Germline assignment: CDR1 LGHNT and CDR2 FRNRAP. The V and J ends lost 2 bases and 3 bases, in that order; junction bases with no gene match: 11. The CDR3 DNA follows: TGTGCTAGTGGTTTGCTCCGACAGGGATTGGGGACAGATACGCAGTATTTT. This encodes CASGLLRQGLGTDTQYF.